This TCR beta chain was recorded in a study of response to subunit inactivated influenza vaccine. Study-level points and caveats: Seasonal influenza vaccination, on each occasion, was suggested by the authors to recruit few new T cells.

This clonotype was seen repeatedly, ten times or more. The antigen remains unidentified. TCRdb processed the RT-PCR reads anew with MiXCR; each CDR3 protein has one entry. Among about 500,000 distinct CDR3 sequences, 13% were seen once, and the ten largest hold roughly 13%. The CDR3 is 15 residues long. Looked up from germline, CDR1 is MNHNS and CDR2 is SASEGT. J gave up 0 bases and V 5 bases, and 3 bases lay outside the gene matches. The chain uses TRBV6-1 and TRBJ2-7; 11 bases line up with TRBD1. The sample consisted of PBMCs from blood, taken 45 days after vaccination. The receptor's source is a man aged 50-60 years who received an inactivated influenza vaccine. CDR3 in DNA: TGTGCCAGCAGTCGAGGGACAGGGGGCTCCTACGAGCAGTACTTC. It yields the protein CASSRGTGGSYEQYF.